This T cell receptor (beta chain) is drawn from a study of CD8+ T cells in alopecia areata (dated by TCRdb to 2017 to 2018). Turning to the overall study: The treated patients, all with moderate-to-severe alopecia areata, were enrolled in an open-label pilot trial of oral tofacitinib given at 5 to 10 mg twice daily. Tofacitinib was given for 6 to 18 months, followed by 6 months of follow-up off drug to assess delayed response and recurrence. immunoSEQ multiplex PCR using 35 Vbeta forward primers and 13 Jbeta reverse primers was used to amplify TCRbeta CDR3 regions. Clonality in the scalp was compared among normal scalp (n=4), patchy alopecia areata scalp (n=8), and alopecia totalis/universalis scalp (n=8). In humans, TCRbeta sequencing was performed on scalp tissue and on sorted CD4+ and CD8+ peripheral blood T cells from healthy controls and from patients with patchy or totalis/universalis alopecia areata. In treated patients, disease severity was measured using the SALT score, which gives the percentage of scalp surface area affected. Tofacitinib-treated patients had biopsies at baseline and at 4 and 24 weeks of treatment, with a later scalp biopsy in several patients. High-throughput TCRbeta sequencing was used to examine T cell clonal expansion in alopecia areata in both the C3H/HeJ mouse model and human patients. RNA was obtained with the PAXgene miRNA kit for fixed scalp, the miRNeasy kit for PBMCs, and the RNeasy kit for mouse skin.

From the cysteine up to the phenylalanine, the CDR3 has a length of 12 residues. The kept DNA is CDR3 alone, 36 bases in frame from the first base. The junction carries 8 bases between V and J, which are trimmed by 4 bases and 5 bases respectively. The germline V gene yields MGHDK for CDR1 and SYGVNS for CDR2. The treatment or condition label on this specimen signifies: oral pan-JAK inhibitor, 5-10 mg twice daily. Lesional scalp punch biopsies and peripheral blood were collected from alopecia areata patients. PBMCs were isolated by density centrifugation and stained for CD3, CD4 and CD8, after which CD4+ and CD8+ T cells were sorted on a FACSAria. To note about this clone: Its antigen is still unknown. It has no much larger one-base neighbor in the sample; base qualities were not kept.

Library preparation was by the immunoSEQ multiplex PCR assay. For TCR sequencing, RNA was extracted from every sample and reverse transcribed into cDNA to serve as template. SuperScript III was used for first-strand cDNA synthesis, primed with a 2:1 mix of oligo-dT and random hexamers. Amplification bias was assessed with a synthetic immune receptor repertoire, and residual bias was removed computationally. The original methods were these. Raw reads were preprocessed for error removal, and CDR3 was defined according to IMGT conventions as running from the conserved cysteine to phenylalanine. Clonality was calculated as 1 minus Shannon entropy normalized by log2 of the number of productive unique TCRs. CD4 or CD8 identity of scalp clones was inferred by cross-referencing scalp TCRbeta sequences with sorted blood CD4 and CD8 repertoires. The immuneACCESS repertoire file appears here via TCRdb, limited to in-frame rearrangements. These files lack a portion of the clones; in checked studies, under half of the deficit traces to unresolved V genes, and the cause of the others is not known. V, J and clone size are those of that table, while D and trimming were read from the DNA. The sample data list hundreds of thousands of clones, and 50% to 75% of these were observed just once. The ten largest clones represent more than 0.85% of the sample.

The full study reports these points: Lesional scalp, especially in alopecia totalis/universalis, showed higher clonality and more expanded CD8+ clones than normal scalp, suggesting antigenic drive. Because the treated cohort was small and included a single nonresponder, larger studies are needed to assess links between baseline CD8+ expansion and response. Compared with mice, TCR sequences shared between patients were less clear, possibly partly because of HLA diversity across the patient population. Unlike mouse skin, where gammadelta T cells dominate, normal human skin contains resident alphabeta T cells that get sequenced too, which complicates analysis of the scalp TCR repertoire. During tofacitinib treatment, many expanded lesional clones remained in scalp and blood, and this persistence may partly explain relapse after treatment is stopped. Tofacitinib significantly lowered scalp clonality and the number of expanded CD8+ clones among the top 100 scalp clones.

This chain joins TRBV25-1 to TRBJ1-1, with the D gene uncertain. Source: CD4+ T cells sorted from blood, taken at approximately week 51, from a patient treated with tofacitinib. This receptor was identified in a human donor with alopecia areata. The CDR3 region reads CASSVLGTEAFF. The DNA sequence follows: TGTGCCAGCAGTGTTCTGGGGACTGAAGCTTTCTTT.